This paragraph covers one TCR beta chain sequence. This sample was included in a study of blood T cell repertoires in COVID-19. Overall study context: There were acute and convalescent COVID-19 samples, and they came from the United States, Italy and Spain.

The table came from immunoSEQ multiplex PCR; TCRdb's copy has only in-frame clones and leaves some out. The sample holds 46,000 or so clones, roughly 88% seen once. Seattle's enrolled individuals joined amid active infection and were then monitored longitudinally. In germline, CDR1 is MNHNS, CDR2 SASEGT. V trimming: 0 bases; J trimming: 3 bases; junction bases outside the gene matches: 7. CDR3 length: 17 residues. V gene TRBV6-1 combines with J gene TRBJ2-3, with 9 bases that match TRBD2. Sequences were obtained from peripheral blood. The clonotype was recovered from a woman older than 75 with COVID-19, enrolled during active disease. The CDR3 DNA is TGTGCCAGCAGTGAAGCTTTATCGCGGGGGGGTACAGATACGCAGTATTTT. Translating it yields CASSEALSRGGTDTQYF.